This T cell receptor beta chain was recorded in a study of shared clonotypes between healthy human individuals (dated by TCRdb to 2018 to 2021). The study in broad terms: Three men and a couple of women, aged 18 to 49 years, made up the cohort. Different laboratories and diverse techniques were used to prepare libraries and sequence TCR repertoires, to increase sequencing depth and limit assay-specific biases. To estimate repertoire size and how much clonotype sharing occurs between individuals, the study deeply sequenced the blood TCR repertoires of about five healthy adults. For each donor, three plates each were used for CD4 naive and CD4 memory, two plates were used for CD8 naive, and one plate was used for CD8 memory. Between about 0.85 and 8.9 billion PBMCs per donor were obtained by leukapheresis. Overall study results and their limits: Incomplete sequencing was indicated by rarefaction of sorted-subset datasets, despite the large sequencing depth. Pairwise subsampling led to the expectation that sequencing depth would affect the degree of clonotype sharing among donors. Sampling was restricted to blood, and TCR repertoires in tissues likely differ from the TCR repertoires found in blood. Larger estimated clonotype richness was generally found for naive subsets than for memory subsets. The genetic and exposure-history diversity represented was limited by the small number of donors. Compared with non-shared clonotypes, clonotypes shared by all four sorted-subset donors had higher generation probabilities. When a few donors were compared, the shared fraction of clonotypes was about 5.4% for naive CD4, roughly 3.4% for naive CD8, 2.3% for memory CD4, and 0.4% for memory CD8.

The germline V gene (reference sequence) supplies CDR1 MNHEY and CDR2 SMNVEV. From cysteine to phenylalanine, the CDR3 is 13 amino acids long. The read is trimmed to its CDR3 DNA, 39 bases read in frame from base 1. V lost 3 bases and J lost 4 bases; the stretch between them is 7 bases long. The donors were healthy, HIV-negative adults with no recently reported acute infections or vaccinations. Only Caucasian adults living in Nashville, Tennessee, USA were represented among the donors. CD4+ T cells were enriched by magnetic negative selection, after which naive cells were positively selected on CD45RA and the negative fraction was taken as the memory subset. Blood was collected by leukapheresis, and PBMCs were isolated by Ficoll-Histopaque density gradient centrifugation and then cryopreserved in liquid nitrogen vapor phase. Analytical flow cytometry was used to check the purity and quantity of each magnetically sorted T cell population. Genomic DNA was isolated from each sorted fraction and quantified by UV absorbance on a Nanodrop 2000c.

Regarding this clone: The clone's antigen remains unknown. No base qualities exist here, and no much larger clone lies one base off it.

Using the deep immunoSEQ assay, TCR CDR3 regions were amplified from genomic DNA by multiplex PCR. Extracted genomic DNA from each cell subset was spread evenly across all wells of several immunoSEQ 96-well plates, with each plate serving as a replicate. For sorted subsets, about 200 ng genomic DNA, equal to 25,000 to 35,000 T cell genomes, was loaded into each replicate PCR. Purified libraries were quantified with a Qubit 3.0 fluorometer, sized on a Bioanalyzer 2100, and re-quantified with the KAPA Library Quantification kit. Every immunoSEQ 96-well plate was sequenced on a separate single-read 150-cycle Illumina NextSeq 550 flow cell. The paper's data handling went like this. Because the immunoSEQ output included only junctional sequences and no quality scores, the filtering could not be the same as the filtering used for full-length reads. Sequences were annotated with PyIR, a Python wrapper for IgBLAST v1.9, using IMGT germline references to assign V/J genes and CDR3. Reads were removed for weak V/J assignments (E-value above 1e-6), missing CDR3, stop codons, out-of-frame junctions, or ambiguous translated residues. A V3J clonotype was defined by an identical inferred V gene, J gene, and CDR3 amino acid sequence. Percentage overlap between repertoires was calculated by dividing the number of shared unique clonotypes by the size of the smaller repertoire. RTK rarefaction, the Chao1 estimator, and Recon v2.1 estimates of unobserved clonotypes were used to assess repertoire richness. For all TCRbeta clonotypes obtained by the gDNA method from a few donors, generation probabilities were computed with OLGA. The clones in this table, taken by TCRdb from immuneACCESS, are in-frame only. Not every clone is retained; where verified, under half of the shortfall comes from an unresolved V gene, and the cause of the rest is unknown. V, J and clone size are taken as reported in that table, and D and trimming were inferred from the DNA itself. The sample profile shows about 990,000 clones; 75% to 80% of them were found once. The biggest ten clones account for roughly 0.62% of the sample.

The chain couples TRBV27 to TRBJ1-5, with the D gene not clear enough to name. The TCR was taken from a man aged 18 to 29 in good health. Some clones in this sample may be carry-over from other donors' samples. Sequenced: memory CD4+ T cells from PBMCs. In the paper's terms, the cell subset or site label means: CD45RA-negative fraction. The bases read TGTGCCAGCAGTTTCGGCGCTAATCAGCCCCAGCATTTT. Its protein is CASSFGANQPQHF.